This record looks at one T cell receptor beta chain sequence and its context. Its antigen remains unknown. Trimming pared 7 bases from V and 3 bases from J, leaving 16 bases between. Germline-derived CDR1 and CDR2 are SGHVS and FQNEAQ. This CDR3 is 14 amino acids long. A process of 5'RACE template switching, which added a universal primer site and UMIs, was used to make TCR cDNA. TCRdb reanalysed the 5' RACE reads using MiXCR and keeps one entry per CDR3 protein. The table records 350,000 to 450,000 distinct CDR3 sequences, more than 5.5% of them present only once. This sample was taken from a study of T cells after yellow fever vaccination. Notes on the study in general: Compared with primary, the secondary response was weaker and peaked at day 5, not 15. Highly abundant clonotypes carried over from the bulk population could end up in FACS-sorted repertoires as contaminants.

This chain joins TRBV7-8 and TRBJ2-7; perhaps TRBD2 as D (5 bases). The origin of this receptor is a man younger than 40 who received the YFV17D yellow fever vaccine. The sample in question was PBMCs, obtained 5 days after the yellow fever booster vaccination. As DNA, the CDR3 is TGTGCCAGCATGGGAGCGGCCGGTGGCTACGAGCAGTACTTC. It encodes CASMGAAGGYEQYF.